One sample yielded the 27 T cell receptor beta chains listed below, sequenced in a study of T cell changes during pregnancy in multiple sclerosis. The method was immunoSEQ multiplex PCR; TCRdb's version includes in-frame clones alone and lacks a portion of them. The sample contains 14,000 to 15,000 clones, approximately 83% of which appear only once. Sequenced here: CD8+ T cells from peripheral blood mononuclear cells, sampled in the first trimester of pregnancy. These receptors came from a female donor with multiple sclerosis, enrolled in a pregnancy study.

The chain carries TRBV28 and TRBJ2-7; D is ambiguous. Germline loops: CDR1 MDHEN, CDR2 SYDVKM. Deletions cut 3 bases from V and 1 base from J, with 7 bases between. The CDR3 loop spans 13 amino acids. CDR3 in amino acids: CASSFETSYEQYF. The CDR3 DNA reads TGTGCCAGCAGTTTTGAGACTTCCTACGAGCAGTACTTC.

The genes are TRBV20-1 and TRBJ2-7, with D uncertain. This CDR3 spans 11 amino acids. The V and J ends lost 3 bases and 7 bases respectively, with 10 bases between them. Germline CDR1 is DFQATT and CDR2 is SNEGSKA (reference sequence). The CDR3 region is CSASRSGEQYF. CDR3 coding DNA: TGCAGTGCTAGCCGCTCGGGTGAGCAGTACTTC.

Concerning this clone: Other DNA variants within this sample encode the same CDR3. V is TRBV28 and J is TRBJ1-1; 11 bases agree with TRBD1. Trimming at V came to 4 bases and at J to 8 bases, leaving 6 bases not matched to a gene. CDR1 and CDR2 from the germline V gene are MDHEN and SYDVKM. The CDR3 extends over 14 amino acids. The CDR3 region is CASSSGTGGSEAFF. The CDR3 region has the DNA TGTGCCAGCAGTTCCGGGACAGGGGGGAGCGAAGCTTTCTTT.

This clone occurred a few times. The rearrangement uses TRBV6-1 and TRBJ2-3; 9 nucleotides match TRBD1. V trimming: 1 base; J trimming: 4 bases; junction bases outside the gene matches: 0. The CDR3 is 14 amino acids. Looked up from germline, CDR1 is MNHNS and CDR2 is SASEGT. Here the CDR3 reads CASSEGQGADTQYF. The CDR3 nucleotides are TGTGCCAGCAGTGAAGGACAGGGGGCAGATACGCAGTATTTT.

The V gene is TRBV2, the J gene TRBJ2-7, with a possible D match to TRBD1 (6 bases). Germline V gene data show CDR1 as SNHLY and CDR2 as FYNNEI. This CDR3 contains 14 residues. Trimming stripped 0 bases from V and 3 bases from J, with 9 bases between. The CDR3 here is CASSEALGHYEQYF. CDR3 coding DNA: TGTGCCAGCAGTGAAGCGTTGGGACACTACGAGCAGTACTTC.

This rearrangement joins TRBV7-9 to TRBJ2-1; 9 bases line up with TRBD2. The CDR3 extends over 15 amino acids. J was trimmed by 6 bases and V by 6 bases; bases with no gene match: 9. The germline CDR1 and CDR2 sequences are SEHNR and FQNEAQ (reference sequence). This CDR3 reads CASSPLAGAGNEQFF. The DNA of the CDR3 is TGTGCCAGCAGTCCCTTAGCGGGAGCTGGCAATGAGCAGTTCTTC.

This rearrangement joins TRBV19 to TRBJ1-3, with TRBD1 matching over 7 bases. The CDR3 totals 19 residues. Trimming cost V 3 bases and J 4 bases; bases outside gene matches: 18. Germline loops: CDR1 LNHDA, CDR2 SQIVND (reference sequence). The CDR3 protein is CASSITPSDRVVEGNTIYF. Written as DNA, the CDR3 is TGTGCCAGTAGTATTACCCCCTCCGACAGGGTTGTGGAAGGAAACACCATATATTTT.

The chain employs TRBV6-1 and TRBJ2-2, with a tentative D call TRBD2 (5 bases). Trimming pared 6 bases from V and 3 bases from J, leaving 14 bases between. Germline V CDR1 and CDR2: MNHNS, SASEGT. CDR3 size: 15 residues. The CDR3 nucleotides are TGTGCCAGCAGGTGGGGAGCCGGGGACACCGGGGAGCTGTTTTTT. This codes for CASRWGAGDTGELFF.

This clone was recorded once. The rearrangement links TRBV6-5 to TRBJ2-7; tentatively, D is TRBD2 (6 bases). V was cut by 6 bases and J by 3 bases, with 9 bases left in between. The CDR3 covers 12 residues. Per germline, CDR1 MNHEY and CDR2 SVGAGI. CDR3 region: CASSPGSYEQYF. The CDR3 coding sequence is TGTGCCAGCAGCCCCGGGAGCTACGAGCAGTACTTC.

The rearrangement joins TRBV2 to TRBJ1-2, with D uncertain. The V end was cut by 2 bases, the J end by 2 bases, with 12 bases between. The germline V gene has CDR1 SNHLY and CDR2 FYNNEI. The CDR3 has 15 residues. The CDR3 protein is CASSEFLDVNYGYTF. DNA of the CDR3: TGTGCCAGCAGTGAATTTCTAGATGTGAACTATGGCTACACCTTC.

V gene TRBV5-1 combines with J gene TRBJ2-3, with a tentative D call TRBD1 (7 bases). CDR3 length: 18 residues. Germline CDR1 and CDR2: SGHRS and YFSETQ. The germline V and J ends were trimmed by 4 bases and 0 bases, with 21 bases remaining between them. The CDR3 here is CASSRPASQGRSTDTQYF. DNA of the CDR3: TGCGCCAGCAGCCGTCCGGCCTCACAGGGGAGGAGCACAGATACGCAGTATTTT.

The gene calls are TRBV5-6 and TRBJ1-1, with D uncertain. Looked up from germline, CDR1 is SGHDT and CDR2 is YYEEEE. V was trimmed by 4 bases and J by 1 base, leaving 5 bases between them. The CDR3 has 12 residues. This CDR3 reads CASSPGNTEAFF. The DNA of the CDR3 is TGTGCCAGCAGCCCAGGGAACACTGAAGCTTTCTTT. Using reference TRBV5-6 and TRBJ1-1 for the parts outside the CDR3, the full variable domain is DAGVTQSPTHLIKTRGQQVTLRCSPKSGHDTVSWYQQALGQGPQFIFQYYEEEERQRGNFPDRFSGHQFPNYSSELNVNALLLGDSALYLCASSPGNTEAFFGQGTRLTVV.

The chain has TRBV27 and TRBJ1-1; weak D call: TRBD1 (5 bases). V was shortened by 7 bases and J by 3 bases, with 12 bases between the two germline ends. The CDR3 is 13 residues long. Germline-derived CDR1 and CDR2 are MNHEY and SMNVEV (reference sequence). The CDR3 reads CASTDRLDTEAFF. The CDR3 DNA follows: TGTGCCAGCACTGACAGACTGGACACTGAAGCTTTCTTT.

This rearrangement joins TRBV4-2 to TRBJ2-1; 14 bases map to TRBD2. The CDR3 sequence is 19 residues long. The germline gives CDR1 LGHNA, CDR2 YNFKEQ. Losses at the gene ends were 4 bases for V and 6 bases for J; bases not matched to a gene: 14. The CDR3 here is CASSLTGTSGSGGGNEQFF. CDR3 DNA sequence: TGTGCCAGCAGCCTTACCGGGACTAGCGGGAGTGGGGGGGGCAATGAGCAGTTCTTC.

This clone was observed a single time. The CDR3 DNA is TGTGCCAGCAGTTCTGGCCCTAACACTGAAGCTTTCTTT. Translated, it gives CASSSGPNTEAFF. The gene calls are TRBV27 and TRBJ1-1, with no clear D. The V and J ends lost 4 bases and 2 bases respectively, with 8 bases between them. Germline loops: CDR1 MNHEY, CDR2 SMNVEV (reference sequence). This CDR3 has 13 residues.

The chain carries TRBV27 and TRBJ2-1; TRBD2 matches at 9 bases. Unmatched junction bases numbered 11, after V lost 6 bases and J lost 8 bases. In germline, CDR1 is MNHEY, CDR2 SMNVEV (reference sequence). The CDR3 runs to 15 residues. The CDR3 spells CASRGPREGLDEQFF. CDR3 DNA sequence: TGTGCCAGCAGGGGTCCGCGGGAGGGCTTGGATGAGCAGTTCTTC.

This chain connects TRBV27 to TRBJ1-1; perhaps TRBD1 as D (6 bases). The germline CDR1 and CDR2 sequences are MNHEY and SMNVEV (reference sequence). The CDR3 has 15 residues. The ends were cut back, 2 bases at V and 2 bases at J, with 12 bases in the middle. In DNA form, the CDR3 reads TGTGCCAGCAGTTTACAAACAGGGCCCAACACTGAAGCTTTCTTT. Its translation is CASSLQTGPNTEAFF.

The chain is built from TRBV5-1 and TRBJ1-4; D is ambiguous. The ends were cut back, 6 bases at V and 4 bases at J, with 16 bases in the middle. In germline, CDR1 is SGHRS, CDR2 YFSETQ. The CDR3 totals 15 residues. For the CDR3, the DNA is TGCGCCAGCACCCCAAACGGCGGGATTAATGAAAAACTGTTTTTT. This codes for CASTPNGGINEKLFF. Complete variable domain (other parts from reference TRBV5-1 and TRBJ1-4): KAGVTQTPRYLIKTRGQQVTLSCSPISGHRSVSWYQQTPGQGLQFLFEYFSETQRNKGNFPGRFSGRQFSNSRSEMNVSTLELGDSALYLCASTPNGGINEKLFFGSGTQLSVL.

The chain links TRBV6-5 to TRBJ2-3, with TRBD1 matching 11 bases. The V gene's germline CDR1 is MNHEY and CDR2 SVGAGI. CDR3 length: 16 residues. J gave up 3 bases and V 1 base, and 3 bases lay outside the gene matches. The CDR3 nucleotides are TGTGCCAGCAGTTACTACGGACAGGGGGCAACAGATACGCAGTATTTT. Protein product: CASSYYGQGATDTQYF.

The chain carries TRBV7-6 and TRBJ2-3, with 7 nucleotides matching TRBD2. The V segment lost 5 bases and the J segment 1 base; nucleotides outside the gene matches: 9. Germline lookup yields CDR1 SGHVS and CDR2 FNYEAQ. CDR3 length: 16 amino acids. The CDR3 here is CASSQQRREGTDTQYF. The CDR3 bases are TGTGCCAGCAGCCAGCAGAGACGGGAGGGCACAGATACGCAGTATTTT.

The rearrangement links TRBV9 to TRBJ2-3, with TRBD2 matching over 8 bases. The CDR3 is made up of 15 amino acids. Germline loops: CDR1 SGDLS, CDR2 YYNGEE. V lost 2 bases to trimming and J lost 4 bases; unmatched junction nucleotides: 6. CDR3 bases: TGTGCCAGCAGCGTCAGCGGGAGAGGGGCAGATACGCAGTATTTT. It is translated as CASSVSGRGADTQYF.

V and J are TRBV2 and TRBJ1-4; 10 bases match TRBD1. After removal of 4 bases from V and 5 bases from J, the junction contained 4 bases not matched to a gene. Germline V lookup: CDR1 SNHLY, CDR2 FYNNEI. This CDR3 comprises 15 residues. CDR3 in amino acids: CASSVGTGENEKLFF. For the CDR3, the DNA is TGTGCCAGCAGTGTGGGGACAGGGGAGAATGAAAAACTGTTTTTT.

This clone was seen a single time. The genes are TRBV5-1 and TRBJ2-7; D not certain. The CDR3 runs to 14 residues. The V gene lost 3 bases and the J gene lost 1 base, with 11 bases spanning the gap. CDR1 is SGHRS and CDR2 is YFSETQ in the germline V gene. CDR3: CASSSTPPSYEQYF. In DNA, the CDR3 is TGCGCCAGCAGCTCGACACCCCCATCCTACGAGCAGTACTTC.

This rearrangement joins TRBV6-1 to TRBJ2-7, with 14 bases fitting TRBD2. Germline-derived CDR1 and CDR2 are MNHNS and SASEGT. This CDR3 is built from 19 residues. V lost 4 bases, J lost 2 bases, and 13 bases stayed unmatched. The DNA for the CDR3 is TGTGCCAGCAGTGGAATAGGGACTAGCGGGAGTACCCCCCCCTACGAGCAGTACTTC. It encodes CASSGIGTSGSTPPYEQYF.

The V gene is TRBV9, the J gene TRBJ1-2; 7 bases fit TRBD1. CDR3 length equals 15 residues. The V gene's germline CDR1 is SGDLS and CDR2 YYNGEE. After removal of 0 bases from V and 5 bases from J, the junction contained 7 bases not matched to a gene. CDR3 bases: TGTGCCAGCAGCGTAGTTACCGGGACAGCATATGGCTACACCTTC. Translated, it gives CASSVVTGTAYGYTF.

This chain joins TRBV6-6 and TRBJ2-5, with 8 bases aligning to TRBD1. From germline, CDR1 is MNHNY and CDR2 SVGAGI (reference sequence). The CDR3 contains 16 residues. The ends lost 0 bases at V and 5 bases at J; junction bases unmatched: 8. CDR3 coding DNA: TGTGCCAGCAGTTACTCGAGACAGGGGCTGGGGGAGACCCAGTACTTC. It encodes CASSYSRQGLGETQYF.

This chain links TRBV29-1 with TRBJ1-2; D may be TRBD1 (5 bases). The germline gives CDR1 SQVTM, CDR2 ANQGSEA. The V end lost 3 bases, the J end lost 5 bases, and 16 bases lay between the germline ends. This CDR3 is 14 amino acids long. The CDR3 region is CSVDQGTDYYGYTF. CDR3 bases: TGCAGCGTTGATCAAGGGACTGATTATTATGGCTACACCTTC.